This is a list of T cell receptor beta chains from one sample in a study of T cell repertoires in cytomegalovirus infection. TCRdb processed the reads anew with MiXCR; each CDR3 protein has one entry. The sample holds about 310,000 distinct CDR3 sequences, roughly a sixth seen once. The source material was PBMCs. These TCRs come from a human donor in good health (CMV status not recorded). Some clones in this sample may be carry-over from other donors' samples. CDR3s include the opening cysteine and the closing phenylalanine or tryptophan. The D gene is left open where the match is weak. Expanded clones are given a class, and other clones once, few, many or no size at all.

d_call: -
v_call: TRBV7-2
clone_size: many
cdr3_length: 16
j_call: TRBJ2-2
cdr3_nt: TGTGCCAGCAGCTTGGCCGGGACTTCGAACACCGGGGAGCTGTTTTTT
cdr3_aa: CASSLAGTSNTGELFF

d_call: -
v_call: TRBV11-3
clone_size: many
cdr3_length: 13
j_call: TRBJ2-2
cdr3_nt: TGTGCCAGCAGCTTAGATCGCCCCGGGGAGCTGTTTTTT
cdr3_aa: CASSLDRPGELFF

d_call: TRBD1
v_call: TRBV7-2
clone_size: few
cdr3_length: 15
j_call: TRBJ1-3
cdr3_nt: TGTGCCAGCAGTTATACAGGGGAAGCTGGAAACACCATATATTTT
cdr3_aa: CASSYTGEAGNTIYF

d_call: TRBD1
v_call: TRBV2
clone_size: -
cdr3_length: 14
j_call: TRBJ2-7
cdr3_nt: TGTGCCAGCGAGGAGGACAGGGTGACCTACGAGCAGTACTTC
cdr3_aa: CASEEDRVTYEQYF

d_call: TRBD1
v_call: TRBV4-3
clone_size: few
cdr3_length: 17
j_call: TRBJ2-1
cdr3_nt: TGCGCCAGCAGCCCCAATGGAATCCGGGACAGGGACAATGAGCAGTTCTTC
cdr3_aa: CASSPNGIRDRDNEQFF

d_call: -
v_call: TRBV7-2
clone_size: -
cdr3_length: 13
j_call: TRBJ1-1
cdr3_nt: TGTGCCAGCAAAGAGAGCATGAACACTGAAGCTTTCTTT
cdr3_aa: CASKESMNTEAFF

d_call: TRBD1
v_call: TRBV12-3/TRBV12-4
clone_size: many
cdr3_length: 15
j_call: TRBJ1-2
cdr3_nt: TGTGCCAGCAGTACGCGGACAGGGGGGAACTATGGCTACACCTTC
cdr3_aa: CASSTRTGGNYGYTF

d_call: TRBD1
v_call: TRBV29-1
clone_size: few
cdr3_length: 12
j_call: TRBJ1-1
cdr3_nt: TGCAGCGTCGGACAGGGGAACACTGAAGCTTTCTTT
cdr3_aa: CSVGQGNTEAFF

d_call: -
v_call: TRBV28
clone_size: few
cdr3_length: 16
j_call: TRBJ2-1
cdr3_nt: TGTGCCAGCGGGCAGGGGGGGTTTGCGCGTTACAATGAGCAGTTCTTC
cdr3_aa: CASGQGGFARYNEQFF

d_call: TRBD1
v_call: TRBV4-3
clone_size: few
cdr3_length: 18
j_call: TRBJ1-2
cdr3_nt: TGCGCCAGCAGCCAAGATCCCGAGACAGGGTCCTATAGCTATGGCTACACCTTC
cdr3_aa: CASSQDPETGSYSYGYTF

d_call: -
v_call: TRBV11-2
clone_size: many
cdr3_length: 17
j_call: TRBJ2-5
cdr3_nt: TGTGCCAGCAGCTTAGGACTACTTAGCAGCGGGTCTGGGACCCAGTACTTC
cdr3_aa: CASSLGLLSSGSGTQYF

d_call: TRBD1
v_call: TRBV12-3/TRBV12-4
clone_size: few
cdr3_length: 15
j_call: TRBJ2-1
cdr3_nt: TGTGCCAGCAGTTTACAGGGACAGGGGGGAGCTGAGCAGTTCTTC
cdr3_aa: CASSLQGQGGAEQFF

d_call: -
v_call: TRBV10-3
clone_size: many
cdr3_length: 16
j_call: TRBJ2-7
cdr3_nt: TGTGCCATCAGAGGTACTGGGAGGTCCTTCTCCTACGAGCAGTACTTC
cdr3_aa: CAIRGTGRSFSYEQYF

d_call: -
v_call: TRBV6-5
clone_size: -
cdr3_length: 17
j_call: TRBJ2-2
cdr3_nt: TGTGCCAGCAGTTACTCGAATGTCGGGGGGCGGCCCGGGGAGCTGTTTTTT
cdr3_aa: CASSYSNVGGRPGELFF

d_call: -
v_call: TRBV4-3
clone_size: few
cdr3_length: 17
j_call: TRBJ1-6
cdr3_nt: TGCGCCAGCAGCCAGAAAAGCCTTACAGGGATGGATTCACCCCTCCACTTT
cdr3_aa: CASSQKSLTGMDSPLHF

d_call: TRBD2
v_call: TRBV5-1
clone_size: -
cdr3_length: 16
j_call: TRBJ2-1
cdr3_nt: TGCGCCAGCAGCTTGGGGGGGACTAGCGGGCACAATGAGCAGTTCTTC
cdr3_aa: CASSLGGTSGHNEQFF

d_call: -
v_call: TRBV19
clone_size: -
cdr3_length: 14
j_call: TRBJ2-1
cdr3_nt: TGTGCCAGTACCGATACCACCTCCTACAATGAGCAGTTCTTC
cdr3_aa: CASTDTTSYNEQFF

d_call: -
v_call: TRBV7-2
clone_size: many
cdr3_length: 15
j_call: TRBJ1-5
cdr3_nt: TGTGCCAGCAGCTTAAGCAGGGTGGCGAATCAGCCCCAGCATTTT
cdr3_aa: CASSLSRVANQPQHF

d_call: -
v_call: TRBV6-2/TRBV6-3
clone_size: few
cdr3_length: 14
j_call: TRBJ1-1
cdr3_nt: TGTGCCAGCAGTTACTCGTCACAGGGCGGGGAAGCTTTCTTT
cdr3_aa: CASSYSSQGGEAFF

d_call: -
v_call: TRBV7-6
clone_size: many
cdr3_length: 11
j_call: TRBJ2-5
cdr3_nt: TGTGCCAGCAGCTTCCAAGAGACCCAGTACTTC
cdr3_aa: CASSFQETQYF